Listed below are T cell receptor beta chains from one sample, sequenced in a study of monozygotic twins with inflammatory bowel disease. Reprocessing the 5' RACE reads, TCRdb reports a single entry for every CDR3 protein and omits DNA. The sample table includes just over 300,000 distinct CDR3 sequences. The sequenced sample was blood. The source is a human donor with ulcerative colitis or Crohn's disease, or a healthy co-twin of an affected twin (not recorded which). Both conserved end residues are part of each CDR3. Each record gives: CDR3 protein, clone size, J gene, V gene. Some rows have no size entry. The others give once, few or many, or a class for an expanded clone.

CASSLGTAPGGSNQPQHF | NA | TRBJ1-5 | TRBV28
CASSQAGGWSSYEQYF | NA | TRBJ2-7 | TRBV4-2
CASRGRESTEAFF | NA | TRBJ1-1 | TRBV19
CASSSQGPYEQYF | NA | TRBJ2-7 | TRBV12-3/TRBV12-4
CASSPGRTNTGELFF | NA | TRBJ2-2 | TRBV18
CASSLSVGSVDEQYF | NA | TRBJ2-7 | TRBV5-1
CSAYREIYEQYF | NA | TRBJ2-7 | TRBV20-1
CASTHGGAPRNEQFF | NA | TRBJ2-1 | TRBV12-3/TRBV12-4
CASSFVQGPQPQHF | NA | TRBJ1-5 | TRBV12-3/TRBV12-4
CATSRYKYNEQFF | NA | TRBJ2-1 | TRBV15
CASSTWRQGAFSPLHF | NA | TRBJ1-6 | TRBV12-3/TRBV12-4
CASSLEAYNTEAFF | NA | TRBJ1-1 | TRBV7-2
CASSLTGELTEAFF | NA | TRBJ1-1 | TRBV5-1
CASCPFGSSYEQYF | NA | TRBJ2-7 | TRBV27
CAITVDRVFTEAFF | NA | TRBJ1-1 | TRBV10-3
CASSEAFDSYNEQFF | NA | TRBJ2-1 | TRBV2
CASSLNVEEQFF | NA | TRBJ2-1 | TRBV11-2
CASNLREISAGELFF | NA | TRBJ2-2 | TRBV11-2
CASSLARPGSNTGELFF | NA | TRBJ2-2 | TRBV5-1
CASSIPGQGSVAFF | NA | TRBJ1-1 | TRBV28
CASTTLQGWETQYF | NA | TRBJ2-5 | TRBV12-3/TRBV12-4
CSVSRDRGTDEQYF | NA | TRBJ2-7 | TRBV29-1
CASSLRAGNSYEQYF | NA | TRBJ2-7 | TRBV5-1
CSARGPRGGYSNQPQHF | NA | TRBJ1-5 | TRBV20-1
CASSYGVQGRETQYF | NA | TRBJ2-5 | TRBV6-5
CASSRGGQNSYEQYF | NA | TRBJ2-7 | TRBV28
CASSLAGENIQYF | NA | TRBJ2-4 | TRBV12-3/TRBV12-4
CASGMRGIETQYF | NA | TRBJ2-5 | TRBV7-2
CATSRATGEENF | NA | TRBJ2-7 | TRBV15
CASSFKRADGYTF | NA | TRBJ1-2 | TRBV7-9
CASSSTYGVTASF | NA | TRBJ1-4 | TRBV3-1
CASSLSGSGQPQHF | NA | TRBJ1-5 | TRBV5-1
CASRPSGSTDTQYF | NA | TRBJ2-3 | TRBV12-3/TRBV12-4
CATSSGTTYTWELFF | NA | TRBJ2-2 | TRBV15
CASRKQPGNYEQYF | medium-sized | TRBJ2-7 | TRBV12-3/TRBV12-4
CASSFSSGASTDTQYF | NA | TRBJ2-3 | TRBV12-3/TRBV12-4
CAIRPQGKTTEAFF | NA | TRBJ1-1 | TRBV10-3
CATSRGRDYYNEQFF | NA | TRBJ2-1 | TRBV15
CASGTGNQPQHF | NA | TRBJ1-5 | TRBV7-9
CASTQRKNTGELFF | NA | TRBJ2-2 | TRBV12-3/TRBV12-4
CASSSRTTQETQYF | NA | TRBJ2-5 | TRBV28
CSAEGGRDGNQPQHF | NA | TRBJ1-5 | TRBV20-1
CASNSGRIAGEQYF | NA | TRBJ2-7 | TRBV7-2
CASRLAGGGETQYF | NA | TRBJ2-5 | TRBV28
CASSSIPLRAPLHF | NA | TRBJ1-6 | TRBV7-2
CGGGSGYGYTF | NA | TRBJ1-2 | TRBV6-6